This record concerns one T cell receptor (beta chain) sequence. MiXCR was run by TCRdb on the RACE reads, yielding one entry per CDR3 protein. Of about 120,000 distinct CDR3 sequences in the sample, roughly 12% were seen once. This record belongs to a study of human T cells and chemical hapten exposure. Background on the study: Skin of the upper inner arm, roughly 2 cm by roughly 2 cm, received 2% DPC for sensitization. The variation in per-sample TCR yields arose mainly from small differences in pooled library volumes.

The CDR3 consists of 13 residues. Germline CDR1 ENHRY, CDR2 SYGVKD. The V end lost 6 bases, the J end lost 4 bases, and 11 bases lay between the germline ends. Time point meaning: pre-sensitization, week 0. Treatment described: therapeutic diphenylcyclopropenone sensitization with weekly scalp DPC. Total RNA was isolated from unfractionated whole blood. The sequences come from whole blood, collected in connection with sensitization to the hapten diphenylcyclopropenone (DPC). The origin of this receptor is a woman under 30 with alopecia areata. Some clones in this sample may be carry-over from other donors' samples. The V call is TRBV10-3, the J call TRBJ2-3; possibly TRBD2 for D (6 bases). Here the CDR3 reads CAIREGSSDTQYF. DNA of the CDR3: TGTGCCATCAGGGAGGGGTCGTCAGATACGCAGTATTTT.